One TCR beta chain is described in this entry. Its antigen is not known. Combining a sample-barcoded 5' primer with a J-beta primer mix, a second PCR ran for 7 to 11 cycles. TCRdb called the 5' RACE reads again in MiXCR, with one record for every CDR3 protein. The sample consists of 1.5 million to 1.8 million distinct CDR3 sequences, 42% of them appearing once. The entry originates in a study of blood T cells in healthy people across ages. Overall study results and limits: Considered underestimates were the diversity estimates obtained from one million T cells.

Every participating donor contributed 9.5 to 10 milliliters of peripheral blood through a draw. Total RNA extraction produced at least 5.5 micrograms (per sample) for the study. After removal of 3 bases from V and 6 bases from J, the junction contained 6 bases not matched to a gene. Germline loops: CDR1 SQVTM, CDR2 ANQGSEA. The CDR3 runs 13 residues. The chain employs TRBV29-1 and TRBJ1-1; 8 bases map to TRBD1. The sequence was obtained from a young woman in good health. The sequencing input was blood. Written as DNA, the CDR3 is TGCAGCGTTGAGCAAGGGACAGGCGCTGAAGCTTTCTTT. It specifies CSVEQGTGAEAFF.